This T cell receptor beta chain was captured by sequencing in a study of PD-1 blockade in classical Hodgkin lymphoma. Every one of the patients relapsed after autologous stem cell transplantation (brentuximab vedotin exposure was variable). Each best response was a complete response, a partial response or progressive disease. Regarding the study as a whole: Lower baseline TCR diversity was reported for newly diagnosed patients than for healthy donors.

Note on this clone: As yet, its antigen is unknown.

Using immunoSEQ multiplex PCR, the repertoire was profiled, and TCRdb retains in-frame clones only, with some absent. The table lists about 99,000 clones, about four fifths of them singletons. Trimming cost V 4 bases and J 1 base; bases outside gene matches: 2. CDR1 SGHTA and CDR2 FQGTGA come from the germline V gene. CDR3 size: 16 residues. The source of this sequence is a human donor with classical Hodgkin lymphoma. The starting material was peripheral blood mononuclear cells (PBMCs), obtained before the second cycle of nivolumab. This chain uses TRBV7-3 with TRBJ2-3; 13 bases fit TRBD2. CDR3 loop: CASSWGTSGGTDTQYF. The DNA of the CDR3 is TGTGCCAGCAGCTGGGGGACTAGCGGGGGCACAGATACGCAGTATTTT.